Presented here are 9 T cell receptor beta chains from one specimen sequenced in a study of blood T cell repertoires in COVID-19. Only in-frame clones appear in the TCRdb table, and some are missing; sequencing was by immunoSEQ multiplex PCR. Among some 170,000 clones, roughly 87% were seen once, and the ten largest hold roughly 1.5%. Sequenced sample: peripheral blood. The receptor source for this set is a woman between 50 and 59 years old with acute or convalescent COVID-19.

The chain employs TRBV7-8 and TRBJ2-7, with 7 bases lining up with TRBD1. This CDR3 is built from 13 residues. With 6 bases clipped from V and 3 bases from J, the junction kept 5 bases outside the gene matches. Per the germline V gene, CDR1 is SGHVS and CDR2 is FQNEAQ. CDR3 nucleotide sequence: TGTGCCAGCAGTAGGGACAGACTCTACGAGCAGTACTTC. Translated, it gives CASSRDRLYEQYF.

This clone has only one observation. The chain links TRBV6-5 to TRBJ1-2, with TRBD1 matching 11 bases. Germline values: CDR1 MNHEY, CDR2 SVGAGI. J lost 4 bases, V lost 4 bases, and 5 bases had no gene match. This CDR3 contains 15 residues. In nucleotides, the CDR3 is TGTGCCAGCAGTTCCCCCGGGACAGGGGGCTATGGCTACACCTTC. Translation: CASSSPGTGGYGYTF.

The chain links TRBV11-2 to TRBJ2-1; D is unclear. V was pared by 10 bases and J by 7 bases, with 17 bases between. CDR1 and CDR2 from the germline V gene are SGHAT and FQNNGV. This CDR3 has 13 residues. CDR3: CATSSSGPNEQFF. DNA for the CDR3: TGTGCCACTTCGTCTTCGGGTCCGAATGAGCAGTTCTTC.

The chain joins TRBV9 to TRBJ2-1; 12 bases fit TRBD2. The CDR3 has 19 residues. CDR1 SGDLS and CDR2 YYNGEE come from the germline V gene. Trimming at V came to 4 bases and at J to 4 bases, leaving 15 bases not matched to a gene. The CDR3 reads CASSPRPTNLAGGYNEQFF. CDR3 bases: TGTGCCAGCAGCCCCCGACCGACAAACCTAGCGGGGGGGTACAATGAGCAGTTCTTC. Supplemented by reference TRBV9 and TRBJ2-1, the full variable domain reads DSGVTQTPKHLITATGQRVTLRCSPRSGDLSVYWYQQSLDQGLQFLIQYYNGEERAKGNILERFSAQQFPDLHSELNLSSLELGDSALYFCASSPRPTNLAGGYNEQFFGPGTRLTVL.

The rearrangement joins TRBV10-3 to TRBJ2-7; TRBD2 aligns across 11 bases. V was pared by 2 bases and J by 4 bases, with 7 bases of the junction left unmatched. The CDR3 has 16 residues. CDR1 is ENHRY and CDR2 is SYGVKD in the germline V gene. The CDR3 here is CAISESTSGGTYEQYF. The CDR3 coding sequence is TGTGCCATCAGTGAGAGTACTAGCGGGGGTACGTACGAGCAGTACTTC.

The chain has TRBV21-1 and TRBJ2-7; the D call in the table, TRBD1, was not verified against the DNA. TRBV21-1 is described as a pseudogene. The CDR3 extends over 14 amino acids. CDR3: CASSKGETGYEQYF. CDR3 DNA: TGTGCCAGCAGCAAAGGGGAGACAGGGTACGAGCAGTACTTC.

The chain joins TRBV19 to TRBJ1-1; D perhaps matches TRBD1 (5 bases). V shed 1 base and J shed 0 bases, with 12 bases lying between them. CDR3 length: 16 residues. The germline V gene encodes CDR1 LNHDA and CDR2 SQIVND (reference sequence). In DNA form, the CDR3 reads TGTGCCAGTAGTATAGGGGGCAGCTTCATGAACACTGAAGCTTTCTTT. This codes for CASSIGGSFMNTEAFF.

In this sample, this clone turned up a few times. The chain recombines TRBV11-3 with TRBJ2-7; D gene ambiguous. The V gene's germline CDR1 is SGHNT and CDR2 YENEEA. V was trimmed by 4 bases and J by 0 bases, leaving 16 bases between them. The CDR3 has 16 amino acids. The CDR3 DNA reads as TGTGCCAGCAGCTCAAGACGAGCCAGGATCTCCTACGAGCAGTACTTC. Its translation is CASSSRRARISYEQYF.

The chain recombines TRBV5-1 with TRBJ2-2; TRBD1 matches at 7 bases. Germline V CDR1 and CDR2: SGHRS, YFSETQ. V shed 0 bases, J shed 5 bases, and the junction held 10 bases outside the gene matches. CDR3 size: 17 residues. The CDR3 here is CASSLVGQGVMTGELFF. The CDR3 DNA is TGCGCCAGCAGCTTGGTGGGGCAGGGGGTGATGACCGGGGAGCTGTTTTTT. Full variable domain (remainder filled in from reference TRBV5-1 and TRBJ2-2): KAGVTQTPRYLIKTRGQQVTLSCSPISGHRSVSWYQQTPGQGLQFLFEYFSETQRNKGNFPGRFSGRQFSNSRSEMNVSTLELGDSALYLCASSLVGQGVMTGELFFGEGSRLTVL.